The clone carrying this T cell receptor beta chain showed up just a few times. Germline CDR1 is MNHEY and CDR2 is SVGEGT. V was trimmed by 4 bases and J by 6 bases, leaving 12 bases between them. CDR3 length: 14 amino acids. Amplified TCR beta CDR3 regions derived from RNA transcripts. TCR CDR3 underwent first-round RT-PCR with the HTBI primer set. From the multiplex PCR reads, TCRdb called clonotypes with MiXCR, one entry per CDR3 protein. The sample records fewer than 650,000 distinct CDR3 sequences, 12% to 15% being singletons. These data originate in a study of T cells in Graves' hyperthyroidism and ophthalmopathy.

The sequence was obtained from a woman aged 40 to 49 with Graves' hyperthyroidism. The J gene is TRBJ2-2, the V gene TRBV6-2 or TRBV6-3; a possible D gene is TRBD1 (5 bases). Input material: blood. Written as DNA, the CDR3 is TGTGCCAGCAGTTGGGGCAGACCCCCCGGGGAGCTGTTTTTT. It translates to CASSWGRPPGELFF.